This T cell receptor beta chain was sequenced during a study of technical replicates of blood from a handful of donors. The table came from immunoSEQ multiplex PCR; TCRdb's copy has only in-frame clones and leaves some out. The sample yields about 9,400 clones, roughly 89% seen once. This CDR3 contains 12 residues. The germline gives CDR1 LNHNV, CDR2 YYDKDF (reference sequence). J gave up 4 bases and V 8 bases, and 4 bases lay outside the gene matches. The chain links TRBV15 to TRBJ2-7; 8 bases are a match to TRBD1. The sequenced sample was PBMCs. This TCR was sampled from a human donor in good health. CDR3 in DNA: TGTGCCACCGGGACAGGAGATTACGAGCAGTACTTC. Protein product: CATGTGDYEQYF.